Shown below are 10 T cell receptor beta chains from a single sample sequenced in a study of graft-versus-host responses after intestinal transplantation. The assay was immunoSEQ multiplex PCR, and TCRdb's table has in-frame clones only and misses some. The sample shows approximately 100,000 clones, about 82% of them seen only once. This specimen was PBMCs, taken 255 days after intestinal transplant. These receptors were obtained from a human patient who received an intestinal transplant, so some T cells may come from the graft donor.

The chain links TRBV5-5 to TRBJ2-7; D might be TRBD1 (5 bases). The CDR3 is 15 amino acids. V was clipped by 0 bases and J by 2 bases, with 12 bases between them. The germline V gene has CDR1 SGHKS and CDR2 YYEKEE (reference sequence). CDR3 sequence reads: CASSLVGGAAYEQYF. The CDR3 DNA follows: TGTGCCAGCAGCTTGGTAGGTGGGGCAGCCTACGAGCAGTACTTC.

V usage is TRBV2 and J usage is TRBJ1-1; no definite D call. Germline lookup yields CDR1 SNHLY and CDR2 FYNNEI. The CDR3 loop spans 14 amino acids. Trimming removed 4 bases at V and 5 bases at J, with 14 bases between. Here the CDR3 reads CASSVIWGSTEAFF. CDR3 in DNA: TGTGCCAGCAGTGTTATTTGGGGATCGACTGAAGCTTTCTTT.

In regard to this clone: Other DNA sequences in this sample translate to the same CDR3. The CDR3 DNA sequence: TGTGCCAGCAGTTACTCGGGGCAGGAGTGGGAGACCCAGTACTTC. This sequence encodes CASSYSGQEWETQYF. V and J are TRBV6-5 and TRBJ2-5; weak D call: TRBD1 (5 bases). Trimming took off 0 bases at V and 5 bases at J, with 13 bases between the two ends. Germline V gene lookup returns CDR1 MNHEY and CDR2 SVGAGI. The CDR3 is made up of 15 amino acids.

The chain uses TRBV6-5 and TRBJ1-2; 8 nucleotides line up with TRBD1. J lost 8 bases, V lost 6 bases, and 5 bases had no gene match. This CDR3 region has 12 residues. Germline V CDR1 and CDR2: MNHEY, SVGAGI. The CDR3 DNA follows: TGTGCCAGCAGCACGACAGGGGAGGGCTACACCTTC. Its protein product is CASSTTGEGYTF.

Written as DNA, the CDR3 is TGTGCCAGCAGGGGGCGGGCGGGGGTGATCCAAGAGACCCAGTACTTC. Translation gives CASRGRAGVIQETQYF. The chain couples TRBV2 to TRBJ2-5; 7 nucleotides agree with TRBD2. The J segment lost 1 base and the V segment lost 6 bases, leaving 11 bases of the junction unmatched. The CDR3 spans 16 residues. In germline, CDR1 is SNHLY, CDR2 FYNNEI.

This chain connects TRBV5-4 to TRBJ2-5, with 11 bases identical to TRBD2. Germline values: CDR1 SGHNT, CDR2 YYREEE (reference sequence). V shed 3 bases and J 0 bases; nucleotides not matched to a gene: 4. This CDR3 contains 16 residues. CDR3 residues: CASSSAGLADQETQYF. CDR3 DNA sequence: TGTGCCAGCAGCTCCGCGGGACTAGCGGACCAAGAGACCCAGTACTTC.

This sequence joins TRBV7-2 and TRBJ2-7, with TRBD1 as a possible D gene (6 bases). With 8 bases removed from V and 2 bases from J, the gap between germline ends came to 22 bases. This CDR3 has 16 amino acids. Looked up from germline, CDR1 is SGHTA and CDR2 is FQGNSA. The CDR3 here is CASGITGTLPAYEQYF. The CDR3 nucleotides are TGTGCCAGCGGAATCACAGGGACCTTACCAGCCTACGAGCAGTACTTC.

The rearrangement joins TRBV29-1 to TRBJ2-5; D remains unclear. Trimming stripped 4 bases from V and 4 bases from J, with 4 bases between. The CDR3 is made up of 10 amino acids. Per the germline V gene, CDR1 is SQVTM and CDR2 is ANQGSEA. CDR3 nucleotides: TGCAGCGTTGGTTTAGAGACCCAGTACTTC. It codes for CSVGLETQYF.

This chain connects TRBV5-1 to TRBJ2-5; D is perhaps TRBD2 (5 bases). The assigned J gene may be wrong: the sequence end matches TRBJ2-7 better. The CDR3 consists of 14 residues. Germline lookup yields CDR1 SGHRS and CDR2 YFSETQ. CDR3 nucleotide sequence: TGCGCCAGCAGCTTGGGTGCGGGTACCTACGAGCAGTACTTC. Protein product: CASSLGAGTYEQYF.

This clone was picked up one time. The rearrangement joins TRBV6-6 to TRBJ2-1; TRBD1 aligns across 7 bases. CDR3 length: 16 residues. V was clipped by 5 bases and J by 4 bases; unmatched bases: 11. The V gene's germline CDR1 is MNHNY and CDR2 SVGAGI (reference sequence). The CDR3 region is CASSGQGVSTYNEQFF. CDR3 in DNA: TGTGCCAGCAGTGGCCAGGGGGTTAGTACTTACAATGAGCAGTTCTTC.